This T cell receptor beta chain comes out of a study of blood T cell repertoires in COVID-19. This clone was recorded only once. CDR3 size: 16 residues. V shed 4 bases and J 6 bases; nucleotides not matched to a gene: 9. Germline values: CDR1 SGDLS, CDR2 YYNGEE. Original methodology: Counts of nucleated cells, estimated from reference gene primer amplification, were obtained. Assay used: immunoSEQ multiplex PCR; TCRdb lists only in-frame clones, some missing. V and J calls and clone size come straight from that table; D and trimming were deduced from the DNA. The sample has around 300,000 clones, 70% to 90% seen once; the top ten hold 3.7%.

This chain joins TRBV9 and TRBJ2-3; 12 bases line up with TRBD2. The TCR comes from a woman aged 40 to 50 with acute or convalescent COVID-19. The sequenced sample was peripheral blood. This CDR3 reads CASSKGSSGGADTQYF. The CDR3 coding sequence is TGTGCCAGCAGCAAGGGGTCTAGCGGGGGGGCGGATACGCAGTATTTT.